This T cell receptor beta chain was obtained from a study of CXCR3-negative and CXCR3-positive naive CD8 T cells. Background on the study: TRB reads totalled about 140 million, about 1.5 +/- 0.3 million per library.

UMI-tagged TRB cDNA libraries were built via 5' RACE. TCRdb reworked the 5' RACE reads into one entry per CDR3 protein, no DNA. The sample table includes some 130,000 distinct CDR3 sequences. Study conclusions and caveats: The study found more hydrophobic TRB CDR3s in CXCR3-positive naive cells than in CXCR3-negative naive cells.

Concerning this clonotype: Its target is unknown.

The CDR3 covers 16 residues. The germline gives CDR1 MNHEY, CDR2 SVGAGI. This rearrangement joins TRBV6-5 to TRBJ2-1; TCRdb reports TRBD2, a call that lacks DNA to check it against. The sequencing input was naive CXCR3+ CD8+ T cells from blood. Subset of the sample: CD45RO-CCR7+CD27+CD95- naive CD8+ T cells expressing CXCR3 (TNR3+). This clonotype originated in a human donor in good health. Some clones in this sample may be carry-over from other donors' samples. The CDR3 loop is CASSYSIAGFYNEQFF.